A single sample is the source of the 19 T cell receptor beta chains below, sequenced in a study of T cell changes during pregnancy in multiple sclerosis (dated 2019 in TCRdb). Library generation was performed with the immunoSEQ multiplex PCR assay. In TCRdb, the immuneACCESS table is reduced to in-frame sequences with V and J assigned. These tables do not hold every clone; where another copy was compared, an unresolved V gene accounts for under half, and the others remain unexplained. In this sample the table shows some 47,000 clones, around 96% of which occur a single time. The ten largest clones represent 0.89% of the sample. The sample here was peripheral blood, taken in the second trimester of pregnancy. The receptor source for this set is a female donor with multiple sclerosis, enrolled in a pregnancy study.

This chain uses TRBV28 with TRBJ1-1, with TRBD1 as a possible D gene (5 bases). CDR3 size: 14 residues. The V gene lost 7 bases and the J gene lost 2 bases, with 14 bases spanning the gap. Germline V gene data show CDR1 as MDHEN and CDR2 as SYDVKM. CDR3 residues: CASIIGQGNTEAFF. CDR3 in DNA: TGTGCCAGCATCATTGGGCAGGGCAACACTGAAGCTTTCTTT.

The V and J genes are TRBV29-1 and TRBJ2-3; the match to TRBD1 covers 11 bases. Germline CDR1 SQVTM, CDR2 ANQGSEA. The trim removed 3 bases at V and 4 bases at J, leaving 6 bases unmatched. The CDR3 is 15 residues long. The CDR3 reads CSVDQTGQGADTQYF. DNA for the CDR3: TGCAGCGTTGATCAAACGGGACAGGGGGCAGATACGCAGTATTTT.

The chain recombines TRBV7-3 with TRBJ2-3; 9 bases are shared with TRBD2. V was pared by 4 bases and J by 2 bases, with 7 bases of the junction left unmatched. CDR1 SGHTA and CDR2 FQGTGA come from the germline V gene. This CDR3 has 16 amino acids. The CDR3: CASSSRRTSDTDTQYF. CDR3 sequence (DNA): TGTGCCAGCAGCTCCCGGCGGACTAGCGACACAGATACGCAGTATTTT. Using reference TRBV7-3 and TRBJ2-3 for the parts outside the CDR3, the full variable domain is GAGVSQTPSNKVTEKGKYVELRCDPISGHTALYWYRQSLGQGPEFLIYFQGTGAADDSGLPNDRFFAVRPEGSVSTLKIQRTERGDSAVYLCASSSRRTSDTDTQYFGPGTRLTVL.

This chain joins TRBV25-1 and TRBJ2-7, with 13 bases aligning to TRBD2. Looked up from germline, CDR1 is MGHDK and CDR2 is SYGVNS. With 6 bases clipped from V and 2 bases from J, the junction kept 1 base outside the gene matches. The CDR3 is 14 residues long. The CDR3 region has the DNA TGTGCCAGCAGCGGGACTAGCGGGGCCTACGAGCAGTACTTC. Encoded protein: CASSGTSGAYEQYF.

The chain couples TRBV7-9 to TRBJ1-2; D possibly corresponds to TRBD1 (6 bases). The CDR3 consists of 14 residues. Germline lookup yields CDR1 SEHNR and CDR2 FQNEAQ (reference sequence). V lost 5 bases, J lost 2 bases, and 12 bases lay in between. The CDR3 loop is CASSPDSTNYGYTF. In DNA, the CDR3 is TGTGCCAGCAGCCCGGACAGTACAAACTATGGCTACACCTTC. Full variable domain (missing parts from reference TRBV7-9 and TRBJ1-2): DTGVSQNPRHKITKRGQNVTFRCDPISEHNRLYWYRQTLGQGPEFLTYFQNEAQLEKSRLLSDRFSAERPKGSFSTLEIQRTEQGDSAMYLCASSPDSTNYGYTFGSGTRLTVV.

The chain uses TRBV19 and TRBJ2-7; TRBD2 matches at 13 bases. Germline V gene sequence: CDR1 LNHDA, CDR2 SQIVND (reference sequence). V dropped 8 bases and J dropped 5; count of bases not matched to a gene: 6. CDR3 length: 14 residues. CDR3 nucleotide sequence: TGTGCCAGTCGATGGACTAGCGGGAGTGACGAGCAGTACTTC. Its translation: CASRWTSGSDEQYF.

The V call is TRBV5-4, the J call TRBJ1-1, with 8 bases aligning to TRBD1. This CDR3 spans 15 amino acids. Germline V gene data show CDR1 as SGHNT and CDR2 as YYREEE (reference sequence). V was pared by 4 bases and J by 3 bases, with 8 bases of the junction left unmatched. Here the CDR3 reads CASSPGTGWDTEAFF. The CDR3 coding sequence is TGTGCCAGCAGCCCGGGGACAGGCTGGGACACTGAAGCTTTCTTT.

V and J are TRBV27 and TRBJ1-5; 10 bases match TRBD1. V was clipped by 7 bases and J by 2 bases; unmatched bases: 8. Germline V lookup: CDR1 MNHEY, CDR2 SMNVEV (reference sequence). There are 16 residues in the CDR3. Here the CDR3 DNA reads TGTGCCAGCATCTCGGGACAGGGGATGGGCAATCAGCCCCAGCATTTT. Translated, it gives CASISGQGMGNQPQHF.

The CDR3 nucleotides read TGTGCCAGTAGTATACCCGGTAGTCTGTTCGCCAAAAACATTCAGTACTTC. Translation gives CASSIPGSLFAKNIQYF. This chain uses TRBV19 with TRBJ2-4; D remains ambiguous. CDR3 size: 17 residues. Per the germline V gene, CDR1 is LNHDA and CDR2 is SQIVND (reference sequence). The V gene lost 2 bases and the J gene lost 1 base, with 15 bases spanning the gap.

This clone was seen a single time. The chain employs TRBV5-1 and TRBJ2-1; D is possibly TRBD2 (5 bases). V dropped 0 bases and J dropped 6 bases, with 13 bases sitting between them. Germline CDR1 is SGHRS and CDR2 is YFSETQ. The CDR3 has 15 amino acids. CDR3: CASSLALGRGNEQFF. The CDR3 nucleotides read TGCGCCAGCAGCTTGGCCTTGGGCCGGGGCAATGAGCAGTTCTTC.

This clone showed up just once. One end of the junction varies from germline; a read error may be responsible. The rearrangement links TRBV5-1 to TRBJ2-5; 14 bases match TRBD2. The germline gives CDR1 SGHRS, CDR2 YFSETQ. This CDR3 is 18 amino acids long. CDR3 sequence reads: CTSSLGGLAGASPETQYF. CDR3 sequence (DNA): TGCACCAGCAGCTTGGGGGGACTAGCGGGAGCTAGCCCAGAGACCCAGTACTTC.

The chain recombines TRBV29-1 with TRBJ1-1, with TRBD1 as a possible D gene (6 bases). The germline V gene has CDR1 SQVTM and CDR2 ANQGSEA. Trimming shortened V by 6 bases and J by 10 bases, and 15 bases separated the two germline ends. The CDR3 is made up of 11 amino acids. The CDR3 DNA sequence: TGCAGCGTGAGGGCAGGGGCTGGAGCTTTCTTT. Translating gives CSVRAGAGAFF.

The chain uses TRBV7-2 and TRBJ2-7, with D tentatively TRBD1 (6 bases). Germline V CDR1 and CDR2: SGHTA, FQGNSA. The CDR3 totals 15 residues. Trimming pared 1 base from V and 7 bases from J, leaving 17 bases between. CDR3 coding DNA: TGTGCCAGCAGCTTAGTTGGCACAGTAAGGGGGGAGCAGTACTTC. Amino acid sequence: CASSLVGTVRGEQYF.

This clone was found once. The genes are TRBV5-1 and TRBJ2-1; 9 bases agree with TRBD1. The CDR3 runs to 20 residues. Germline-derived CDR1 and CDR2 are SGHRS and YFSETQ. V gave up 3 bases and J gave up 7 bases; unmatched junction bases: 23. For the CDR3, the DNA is TGCGCCAGCAGCTGGGGACCCACCGGGACAGGGTTGGCGGAGAAAAATGAGCAGTTCTTC. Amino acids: CASSWGPTGTGLAEKNEQFF. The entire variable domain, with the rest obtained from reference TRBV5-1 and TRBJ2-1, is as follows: KAGVTQTPRYLIKTRGQQVTLSCSPISGHRSVSWYQQTPGQGLQFLFEYFSETQRNKGNFPGRFSGRQFSNSRSEMNVSTLELGDSALYLCASSWGPTGTGLAEKNEQFFGPGTRLTVL.

The CDR3 loop is CASDHRGSNEQFF. The CDR3, as DNA: TGTGCCAGCGACCACAGGGGGTCTAATGAGCAGTTCTTC. The chain joins TRBV6-1 to TRBJ2-1, with 8 bases fitting TRBD1. This CDR3 is 13 amino acids long. The germline V gene encodes CDR1 MNHNS and CDR2 SASEGT. V dropped 8 bases and J dropped 7; count of bases not matched to a gene: 7.

Written as DNA, the CDR3 is TGTGCCAGCAGCTTAGCATCCTACGAGCAGTACTTC. Amino acid sequence: CASSLASYEQYF. This chain uses TRBV11-2 with TRBJ2-7; D remains unclear. V was cut by 1 base and J by 1 base, with 2 bases left in between. Germline assignment: CDR1 SGHAT and CDR2 FQNNGV. The CDR3 contains 12 residues.

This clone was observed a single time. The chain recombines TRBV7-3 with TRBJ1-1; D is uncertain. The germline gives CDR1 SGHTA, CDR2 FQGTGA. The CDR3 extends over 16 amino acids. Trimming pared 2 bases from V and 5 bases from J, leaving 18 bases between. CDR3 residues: CASSLSLLTGETEAFF. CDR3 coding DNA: TGTGCCAGCAGCTTATCGCTCCTGACCGGGGAGACTGAAGCTTTCTTT.

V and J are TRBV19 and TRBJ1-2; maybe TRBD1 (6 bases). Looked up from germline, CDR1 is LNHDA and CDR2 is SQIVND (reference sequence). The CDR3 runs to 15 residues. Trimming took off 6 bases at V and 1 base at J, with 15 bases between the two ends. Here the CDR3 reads CASRGQPTVNYGYTF. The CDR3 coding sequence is TGTGCCAGTAGAGGACAGCCGACCGTTAACTATGGCTACACCTTC.

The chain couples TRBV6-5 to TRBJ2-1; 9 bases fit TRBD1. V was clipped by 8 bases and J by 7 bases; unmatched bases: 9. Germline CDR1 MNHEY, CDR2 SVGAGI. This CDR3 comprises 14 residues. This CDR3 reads CASGMGQGMNEQFF. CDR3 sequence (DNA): TGTGCCAGCGGCATGGGACAGGGAATGAATGAGCAGTTCTTC.